This T cell receptor (beta chain) is from a study of T cells in Graves' hyperthyroidism and ophthalmopathy. This clonotype came up a few times. Clinical Activity Scores of at least 3, NOSPECS grades of at least 4 and durations under 3 months characterized ophthalmopathy patients. Template material for amplifying TCR beta CDR3 regions consisted of RNA transcripts. The HTBI primer set drove a first-round RT-PCR of the TCR CDR3. Each CDR3 protein gets one entry after TCRdb re-called the multiplex PCR reads with MiXCR. The sample records around 570,000 distinct CDR3 sequences, 15% to 20% being singletons. Sequenced input: blood. The sequence was collected from a man aged 35-49 years with Graves' ophthalmopathy.

CDR3 amino acids: CASRPGWAQETQYF. In DNA, the CDR3 is TGTGCCAGCAGACCCGGGTGGGCCCAAGAGACCCAGTACTTC. The chain combines TRBV6-1 with TRBJ2-5; D uncertain. The CDR3 is 14 residues long. The V gene lost 6 bases and the J gene lost 1 base, with 12 bases spanning the gap. The germline V gene has CDR1 MNHNS and CDR2 SASEGT.